This is a list of T cell receptor beta chains from one sample in a study of cytomegalovirus exposure and HLA in healthy donors. Using immunoSEQ multiplex PCR, the repertoire was profiled, and TCRdb retains in-frame clones only, with some absent. The table records 130,000 to 150,000 clones, 85% to 90% of them present only once. The source material was PBMCs. These receptor sequences come from a woman under 30 in good health and CMV-seropositive. The CDR3 runs from the conserved cysteine through the conserved F or W. The order of the fields is clone size, J gene, V gene, D gene, CDR3 DNA, CDR3 protein. A D gene is named only where the DNA matches it firmly. Not all rows give a size; the values are once, few, many and, for expanded clones, a class.

NA,TRBJ1-4,TRBV7-9,TRBD1,TGTGCCAGCAGCGTCGGGACAGGGGAAAAACTGTTTTTT,CASSVGTGEKLFF
NA,TRBJ1-2,TRBV19,NA,TGTGCCAGCCGCGCTAGGACAGTCCCCGGTGGCTACACCTTC,CASRARTVPGGYTF
NA,TRBJ1-6,TRBV4-1,NA,TGCGCCAGCAGCCAAGTGCCACTCTTCATCAGGGGAGGGAATTCACCCCTCCACTTT,CASSQVPLFIRGGNSPLHF
NA,TRBJ2-3,TRBV7-8,TRBD2,TGTGCCAGCAGCCATTCACTAGCGGGGGGGTACCCAGATACGCAGTATTTT,CASSHSLAGGYPDTQYF
NA,TRBJ1-1,TRBV11-2,NA,TGTGCCAGCAGCTTAGATGCAGGGGTCCTGCTGAACACTGAAGCTTTCTTT,CASSLDAGVLLNTEAFF
NA,TRBJ2-5,TRBV14,NA,TGTGCCAGCAGCCAACAAGCAGGGCCCCAAGAGACCCAGTACTTC,CASSQQAGPQETQYF
NA,TRBJ2-1,TRBV2,TRBD2,TGTGCCAGCAGTGAAGAGCGGGGGGGCTACAATGAGCAGTTCTTC,CASSEERGGYNEQFF
NA,TRBJ2-2,TRBV9,TRBD1,TGTGCCAGCAGCGTCAGGGGGCTGGCAACCGGGGAGCTGTTTTTT,CASSVRGLATGELFF
once,TRBJ1-1,TRBV6-5,NA,TGTGCCAGCAGTTACCTGTTCGCGGAGTACGGTGAAGCTTTCTTT,CASSYLFAEYGEAFF
once,TRBJ1-5,TRBV28,NA,TGTGCCAGCATCCAATTGGAGTTCGGGCAGCCCCAGCATTTT,CASIQLEFGQPQHF
NA,TRBJ2-5,TRBV9,NA,TGTGCCAGCAGCGCCCAGGGGCGCAAAGAAGAGACCCAGTACTTC,CASSAQGRKEETQYF
NA,TRBJ1-4,TRBV6-1,NA,TGTGCCAGCAGTGAAGGGGCAATTGGAGGTGAAAAACTGTTTTTT,CASSEGAIGGEKLFF
NA,TRBJ2-3,TRBV27,TRBD1,TGTGCCAGCAGTTCAAGGACAGGCCGAGATACGCAGTATTTT,CASSSRTGRDTQYF
NA,TRBJ2-3,TRBV28,TRBD2,TGTGCCAGCAGCTATAGCGGGGGGGCTGCAGATACGCAGTATTTT,CASSYSGGAADTQYF
once,TRBJ1-6,TRBV9,NA,TGTGCCAGCAGCGTAGGAGGGAACGATTCACCCCTCCACTTT,CASSVGGNDSPLHF
NA,TRBJ2-7,TRBV28,NA,TGTGCCAGCAGTTTCAGGGCAGGGCAGTCCTACGAGCAGTACTTC,CASSFRAGQSYEQYF
NA,TRBJ2-7,TRBV6-5,TRBD2,TGTGCCAGCAGTTCTACTAGCGGTTACTACGAGCAGTACTTC,CASSSTSGYYEQYF
NA,TRBJ2-3,TRBV29-1,TRBD1,TGCAGCGGTGGACAGGGCACAGATACGCAGTATTTT,CSGGQGTDTQYF
NA,TRBJ2-7,TRBV2,TRBD2,TGTGCCAGCAGTAGGGGCGGGAGGGCCTCCGAGCAGTACTTC,CASSRGGRASEQYF
once,TRBJ2-3,TRBV6-5,NA,TGTGCCAGCAGTTACTCCTCGTCTAATACAGATACGCAGTATTTT,CASSYSSSNTDTQYF
NA,TRBJ1-6,TRBV18,NA,TGTGCCAGCTCACTCACTGGACAGATCCCCAATTCACCCCTCCACTTT,CASSLTGQIPNSPLHF
NA,TRBJ2-7,TRBV19,TRBD1,TGTGCCAGTAGTCCTGGACAGGCAACCTACGAGCAGTACTTC,CASSPGQATYEQYF
NA,TRBJ2-1,TRBV27,NA,TGTGCCAGCAAGGCCCATGCACTAAACAATGAGCAGTTCTTC,CASKAHALNNEQFF
NA,TRBJ1-1,TRBV25-1,NA,TGTGCCAGCAGTGAAAGGTGGGGGCGGAACACTGAAGCTTTCTTT,CASSERWGRNTEAFF
once,TRBJ2-7,TRBV4-2,TRBD2,TGTGCCAGCAGCCAAATGTTTTCGGGGGGCTACGAGCAGTACTTC,CASSQMFSGGYEQYF
NA,TRBJ2-5,TRBV7-2,NA,TGTGCCAGCAGCTCCCCCTCTGAGAGCGAGACCCAGTACTTC,CASSSPSESETQYF
NA,TRBJ2-1,TRBV20-1,NA,TGCAGTGCAAACTTGAATTTTGAGCAGTTCTTC,CSANLNFEQFF
NA,TRBJ2-3,TRBV29-1,TRBD2,TGCAGCCCTGGACTAGCGGGGGATACGCAGTATTTT,CSPGLAGDTQYF
NA,TRBJ2-1,TRBV5-1,TRBD2,TGCGCCAGCAGCATAGCGGGAGGGTCCTACAATGAGCAGTTCTTC,CASSIAGGSYNEQFF
NA,TRBJ2-2,TRBV7-8,NA,TGTGCCAGCAGGGAGCGGGCCCAGTCCGGGGAGCTGTTTTTT,CASRERAQSGELFF
NA,TRBJ1-1,TRBV5-5,NA,TGTGCCAGCAGCTTGCGGGAGGGATCGAACACTGAAGCTTTCTTT,CASSLREGSNTEAFF
NA,TRBJ1-5,TRBV10-3,TRBD1,TGTGCCATCAGCCAGGGGGCGGACAATCAGCCCCAGCATTTT,CAISQGADNQPQHF
NA,TRBJ2-1,TRBV5-1,TRBD2,TGCGCCAGCAGCTTGTCAGCGGGGGCAAGCTCCTACAATGAGCAGTTCTTC,CASSLSAGASSYNEQFF
NA,TRBJ2-3,TRBV30,NA,TGTGCCTGGAGTGAATACGGGGGTTTTACGCAGTATTTT,CAWSEYGGFTQYF
NA,TRBJ1-2,TRBV6-1,TRBD1,TGTGCCAGCAGTGAATATTGGGGGACAGCAGTTAACTATGGCTACACCTTC,CASSEYWGTAVNYGYTF
NA,TRBJ1-3,TRBV7-9,TRBD1,TGTGCCAGCAGAGGACCGGGACAGCCAAACACCATATATTTT,CASRGPGQPNTIYF
NA,TRBJ1-1,TRBV6-5,TRBD1,TGTGCCAGCAGCCAGGGGGGAACTGAAGCTTTCTTT,CASSQGGTEAFF
NA,TRBJ2-7,TRBV11-2,TRBD1,TGTGCCAGCAGCGGAGACAGGGCCGACTACGAGCAGTACTTC,CASSGDRADYEQYF
few,TRBJ1-2,TRBV28,NA,TGTGCCAGCAGCCGTTATGGCTACACCTTC,CASSRYGYTF
NA,TRBJ1-1,TRBV7-9,NA,TGTGCCAGCAGCGGTCAGGTGAACACTGAAGCTTTCTTT,CASSGQVNTEAFF
once,TRBJ2-7,TRBV28,NA,TGTGCCAGCAGCCCACTAGCTTCCGAGCAGTACTTC,CASSPLASEQYF
NA,TRBJ2-5,TRBV7-6,NA,TGTGCCAGCAGCTTAGCGGATGGGGGCGGGGAGACCCAGTACTTC,CASSLADGGGETQYF
NA,TRBJ1-2,TRBV29-1,TRBD1,TGCAGCGTTAGGACAGGTGGCTACACCTTC,CSVRTGGYTF
NA,TRBJ1-1,TRBV6-5,NA,TGTGCCAGCAGAATAACAGGGACGTACACTGAAGCTTTCTTT,CASRITGTYTEAFF
few,TRBJ2-7,TRBV28,TRBD1,TGTGCCAGCAGTTTTGAGGGGGCCTCCTACGAGCAGTACTTC,CASSFEGASYEQYF
NA,TRBJ1-3,TRBV30,NA,TGTGCCTGGAGTCTGGGAAGGGGGAGACTCGGAAACACCATATATTTT,CAWSLGRGRLGNTIYF
NA,TRBJ2-7,TRBV5-4,TRBD2,TGTGCCAGCAGCTTGGGGGGACTAGCGGGAGACGAGCAGTACTTC,CASSLGGLAGDEQYF
few,TRBJ2-7,TRBV6-1,TRBD1,TGTGCCAGCAGGGCGGCGGGACAGGGTCACTACGAGCAGTACTTC,CASRAAGQGHYEQYF
NA,TRBJ1-1,TRBV7-9,NA,TGTGCCAGCAGCTTAGAGGGGCCAGCTTTCTTT,CASSLEGPAFF
NA,TRBJ1-1,TRBV6-5,NA,TGTGCCAGCAGGGGGCGCAAGCCTGAAGCTTTCTTT,CASRGRKPEAFF
NA,TRBJ1-2,TRBV6-1,TRBD1,TGTGCCAGCAGCCCCCGACAGGGCCCTTATGGCTACACCTTC,CASSPRQGPYGYTF